This passage covers 15 T cell receptor beta chains from one sample sequenced in a study of human T cells and chemical hapten exposure. In TCRdb, the RACE reads were re-called with MiXCR into one record per CDR3 protein. The sample contains 25,000 to 35,000 distinct CDR3 sequences, about 7.2% of which appear only once. As to time point: healthy volunteer bleed at 2 weeks. Extraction of total RNA was performed on unfractionated whole blood. The sample consisted of whole blood. The origin of the receptors is a human donor in good health. Some clones in this sample may be carry-over from other donors' samples.

The chain joins TRBV6-1 to TRBJ2-1; D is possibly TRBD1 (6 bases). CDR3 size: 15 residues. V lost 1 base, J lost 6 bases, and 13 bases lay in between. CDR1 and CDR2 from the germline V gene are MNHNS and SASEGT. The CDR3 loop is CASSEGGQPCNEQFF. As DNA, the CDR3 is TGTGCCAGCAGTGAAGGCGGACAGCCCTGCAATGAGCAGTTCTTC.

The chain recombines TRBV4-2 with TRBJ1-3; 7 bases are shared with TRBD1. The V segment lost 0 bases and the J segment 0 bases; nucleotides outside the gene matches: 2. The germline V gene has CDR1 LGHNA and CDR2 YNFKEQ. The CDR3 extends over 16 amino acids. This CDR3 reads CASSQETGYSGNTIYF. In DNA, the CDR3 is TGTGCCAGCAGCCAAGAGACAGGGTACTCTGGAAACACCATATATTTT.

There are a few counts of this clonotype. This chain joins TRBV20-1 and TRBJ1-1; 7 bases align to TRBD1. Germline CDR1 is DFQATT and CDR2 is SNEGSKA (reference sequence). This CDR3 region has 14 residues. V lost 6 bases, J lost 5 bases, and 12 bases stayed unmatched. DNA of the CDR3: TGCAGTGCCCGAACCACAGGGGTGGGAACTGAAGCTTTCTTT. Its protein is CSARTTGVGTEAFF.

This clonotype was observed many times. V gene TRBV20-1 combines with J gene TRBJ2-2, with 13 bases matching TRBD2. Germline V lookup: CDR1 DFQATT, CDR2 SNEGSKA (reference sequence). Losses at the gene ends were 4 bases for V and 6 bases for J; bases not matched to a gene: 5. The CDR3 is 15 residues long. DNA of the CDR3: TGCAGTGCTATATCGGGACTAGCGGGATCCGGGGAGCTGTTTTTT. Translating gives CSAISGLAGSGELFF.

In its sample, this clonotype was seen a few times. The J gene is TRBJ2-5, the V gene TRBV11-2; TRBD2 matches at 7 bases. Germline CDR1 is SGHAT and CDR2 is FQNNGV. The CDR3 extends over 19 amino acids. J was trimmed by 1 base and V by 5 bases; bases with no gene match: 19. CDR3 amino acids: CASSPKTRDRDYLQETQYF. The CDR3 nucleotides read TGTGCCAGCAGCCCGAAAACCCGAGACCGGGACTACCTCCAAGAGACCCAGTACTTC.

The table lists this clonotype with a few counts. The V gene is TRBV5-1, the J gene TRBJ2-3, with a weak D call TRBD1 (6 bases). CDR3 size: 16 residues. Trimming pared 4 bases from V and 6 bases from J, leaving 21 bases between. Per the germline V gene, CDR1 is SGHRS and CDR2 is YFSETQ. Written as DNA, the CDR3 is TGCGCCAGCAGCACCGTGGGGGCAGGGGCGTCCGATACGCAGTATTTT. It translates to CASSTVGAGASDTQYF. Based on the CDR3 plus reference TRBV5-1 and TRBJ2-3, the full variable domain is KAGVTQTPRYLIKTRGQQVTLSCSPISGHRSVSWYQQTPGQGLQFLFEYFSETQRNKGNFPGRFSGRQFSNSRSEMNVSTLELGDSALYLCASSTVGAGASDTQYFGPGTRLTVL.

This clonotype was seen a few times. This chain uses TRBV27 with TRBJ1-6; unclear D gene. V lost 0 bases and J 7 bases, leaving 1 base between the germline ends. From germline, CDR1 is MNHEY and CDR2 SMNVEV (reference sequence). The CDR3 is made up of 12 amino acids. Here the CDR3 DNA reads TGTGCCAGCAGTTTATCGAATTCACCCCTCCACTTT. Translating it yields CASSLSNSPLHF.

This clonotype was recorded many times. The CDR3 protein is CASSSSGGGYGYTF. CDR3 in DNA: TGTGCCAGCAGTTCGTCAGGGGGCGGCTATGGCTACACCTTC. The genes are TRBV28 and TRBJ1-2; the match to TRBD1 covers 8 bases. Germline CDR1 and CDR2: MDHEN and SYDVKM. The CDR3 runs 14 residues. After removal of 4 bases from V and 4 bases from J, the junction contained 5 bases not matched to a gene.

The chain combines TRBV12-3 or TRBV12-4 with TRBJ1-2; maybe TRBD1 (6 bases). The CDR3 is 13 amino acids. The V gene lost 4 bases and the J gene lost 4 bases, with 10 bases spanning the gap. The CDR3 protein is CASSSDSIYGYTF. The CDR3, as DNA: TGTGCCAGCAGTTCGGACAGCATCTATGGCTACACCTTC.

The genes are TRBV20-1 and TRBJ1-2; D gene unclear. The length of the CDR3 is 13 residues. Trimming left V 4 bases short and J 1 base short, with 10 bases between. Germline lookup yields CDR1 DFQATT and CDR2 SNEGSKA (reference sequence). The CDR3 nucleotides are TGCAGTGCTACGCCTTTTCTTAACTATGGCTACACCTTC. This codes for CSATPFLNYGYTF.

This clonotype occurred a few times. J is TRBJ2-3 and V is TRBV24-1; D perhaps matches TRBD2 (6 bases). Germline values: CDR1 KGHDR, CDR2 SFDVKD. V lost 6 bases and J lost 2, with 11 bases in between. This CDR3 spans 14 amino acids. DNA for the CDR3: TGTGCCACCAGTCCCTGGGGGGTCACAGATACGCAGTATTTT. Its protein product is CATSPWGVTDTQYF.

This clonotype showed up many times. The chain employs TRBV12-3 or TRBV12-4 and TRBJ2-5; D ambiguous. V was shortened by 4 bases and J by 5 bases, with 11 bases between the two germline ends. CDR3 length: 13 amino acids. The CDR3 DNA follows: TGTGCCAGCAGTTCCGGAATCGGGGAGACCCAGTACTTC. It specifies CASSSGIGETQYF.

The chain has TRBV7-8 and TRBJ2-1; 9 bases fit TRBD2. The CDR3 consists of 16 residues. Germline lookup yields CDR1 SGHVS and CDR2 FQNEAQ. Trimming took 1 base from V and 7 from J; bases not matched to a gene: 8. CDR3 coding DNA: TGTGCCAGCAGCTTAGGTCTAGCGGGACGTAAGAATGAGCAGTTCTTC. Amino acid sequence: CASSLGLAGRKNEQFF. Full variable domain (missing parts from reference TRBV7-8 and TRBJ2-1): GAGVSQSPRYKVAKRGQDVALRCDPISGHVSLFWYQQALGQGPEFLTYFQNEAQLDKSGLPSDRFFAERPEGSVSTLKIQRTQQEDSAVYLCASSLGLAGRKNEQFFGPGTRLTVL.

The V gene is TRBV7-8, the J gene TRBJ1-2; TRBD1 matches at 7 bases. CDR3 length equals 15 residues. J lost 0 bases, V lost 5 bases, and 6 bases had no gene match. Germline CDR1 SGHVS, CDR2 FQNEAQ. The CDR3 bases are TGTGCCAGCAGCAACACAGGGGCGGCTAACTATGGCTACACCTTC. This sequence encodes CASSNTGAANYGYTF.

The sample holds many counts of this clonotype. The chain has TRBV20-1 and TRBJ1-2; D is undetermined. The V end lost 0 bases, the J end lost 2 bases, and 10 bases lay between the germline ends. The CDR3 is made up of 14 amino acids. Germline V gene sequence: CDR1 DFQATT, CDR2 SNEGSKA (reference sequence). CDR3: CSARDLRRNYGYTF. In nucleotides, the CDR3 is TGCAGTGCTAGAGATTTACGGCGGAACTATGGCTACACCTTC.